This entry concerns a single TCR beta chain. This entry comes from a study of lymphopenia after photon versus proton radiotherapy. Germline V gene lookup returns CDR1 SNHLY and CDR2 FYNNEI. Trimming removed 7 bases at V and 7 bases at J, with 17 bases between. This CDR3 region has 14 residues. Sequencing was performed with immunoSEQ multiplex PCR; in TCRdb, only in-frame clones are kept and a portion is missing. The sample has roughly 41,000 clones; more than 75% are singletons. The sample consisted of peripheral blood, taken from a patient treated with photon-based radiotherapy. The V and J genes are TRBV2 and TRBJ2-1; D not certain. This clonotype was obtained from a man aged 50 to 60 with gastric cancer. CDR3 loop: CASTWTVYMNEQFF. In DNA form, the CDR3 reads TGTGCCAGCACTTGGACGGTCTATATGAATGAGCAGTTCTTC.